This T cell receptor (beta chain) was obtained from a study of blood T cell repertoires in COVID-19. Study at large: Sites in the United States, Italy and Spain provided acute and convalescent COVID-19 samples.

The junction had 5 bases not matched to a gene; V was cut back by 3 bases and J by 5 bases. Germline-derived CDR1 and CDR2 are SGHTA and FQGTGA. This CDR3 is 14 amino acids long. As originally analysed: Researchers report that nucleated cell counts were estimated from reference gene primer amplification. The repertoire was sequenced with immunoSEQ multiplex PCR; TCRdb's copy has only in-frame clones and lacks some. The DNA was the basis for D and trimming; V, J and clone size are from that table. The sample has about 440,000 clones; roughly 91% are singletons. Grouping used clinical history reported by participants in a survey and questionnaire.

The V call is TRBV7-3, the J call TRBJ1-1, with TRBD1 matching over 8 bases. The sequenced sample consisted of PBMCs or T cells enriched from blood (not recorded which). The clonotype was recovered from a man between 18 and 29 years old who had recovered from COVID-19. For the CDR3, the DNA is TGTGCCAGCAGCTTGGACAGGGAGGCAACTGAAGCTTTCTTT. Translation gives CASSLDREATEAFF.